This passage covers 18 T cell receptor beta chains from one sample sequenced in a study of PD-1 blockade in classical Hodgkin lymphoma. Stated time point: cycle 4 day 1 (C4D1), after less than seven weeks of nivolumab. All patients experienced relapse after autologous stem cell transplantation, and brentuximab vedotin exposure was variable. TCRdb keeps only in-frame clones here, not all; method: immunoSEQ multiplex PCR. The sample includes around 65,000 clones, approximately 90% seen only once; the top ten take about 8.1%. Here the sequenced sample was peripheral blood mononuclear cells (PBMCs), taken before the fourth cycle of nivolumab. The receptors originated from a human donor with classical Hodgkin lymphoma.

The rearrangement joins TRBV7-8 to TRBJ2-2, with TRBD1 as a possible D gene (6 bases). Per germline, CDR1 SGHVS and CDR2 FQNEAQ. The CDR3 consists of 18 residues. Between the trimmed V and J ends, which lost 6 bases and 7 bases, there was a span of 27 bases. The CDR3 is CASRSWQGLMTVSGELFF. In nucleotides, the CDR3 is TGTGCCAGCAGAAGTTGGCAGGGGTTAATGACTGTGAGCGGGGAGCTGTTTTTT.

The V call is TRBV4-1, the J call TRBJ2-1; 10 nucleotides align to TRBD1. The germline V gene encodes CDR1 MGHRA and CDR2 YSYEKL. This CDR3 has 17 residues. The ends lost 2 bases at V and 10 bases at J; junction bases unmatched: 14. This CDR3 is CASSQLLAGTGEGEQFF. The CDR3 DNA reads as TGCGCCAGCAGCCAATTGTTAGCCGGGACAGGGGAAGGCGAGCAGTTCTTC.

The chain joins TRBV11-2 to TRBJ2-5; 8 bases align to TRBD2. Germline V lookup: CDR1 SGHAT, CDR2 FQNNGV. V lost 4 bases and J lost 3; bases outside the gene matches: 1. The CDR3 is 13 residues long. The chain's CDR3 is CASSYGGEETQYF. DNA of the CDR3: TGTGCCAGCAGCTACGGGGGGGAAGAGACCCAGTACTTC.

The chain uses TRBV10-3 and TRBJ2-5; D uncertain. V was shortened by 0 bases and J by 9 bases, with 11 bases between the two germline ends. CDR3 length: 13 residues. In germline, CDR1 is ENHRY, CDR2 SYGVKD. The CDR3 bases are TGTGCCATCAGTGAGTCCACGGGTAAGGCCCAGTACTTC. Amino acid sequence: CAISESTGKAQYF.

This clone occurred a few times. CDR3 in amino acids: CAFRELGDWDEAFF. CDR3 nucleotide sequence: TGTGCCTTTAGAGAACTGGGCGACTGGGATGAAGCTTTCTTT. This rearrangement joins TRBV30 to TRBJ1-1; D uncertain. This CDR3 region has 14 residues. The V end was cut by 7 bases, the J end by 7 bases, with 22 bases between. Germline-derived CDR1 and CDR2 are GTSNPN and SVGIG (reference sequence).

The chain has TRBV5-1 and TRBJ1-1; 11 nucleotides align to TRBD1. V was pared by 4 bases and J by 5 bases, with 7 bases of the junction left unmatched. CDR1 is SGHRS, CDR2 YFSETQ, per germline. The CDR3 has 15 residues. CDR3 residues: CASSVTGQGETEAFF. Here the CDR3 DNA reads TGCGCCAGCAGCGTTACGGGACAGGGGGAGACTGAAGCTTTCTTT. The full variable domain, its missing parts supplied by reference TRBV5-1 and TRBJ1-1, is KAGVTQTPRYLIKTRGQQVTLSCSPISGHRSVSWYQQTPGQGLQFLFEYFSETQRNKGNFPGRFSGRQFSNSRSEMNVSTLELGDSALYLCASSVTGQGETEAFFGQGTRLTVV.

This clone was picked up a small number of times. J is TRBJ2-3 and V is TRBV7-8; D unclear. The germline V gene encodes CDR1 SGHVS and CDR2 FQNEAQ. The CDR3 has 12 amino acids. Trimming left V 1 base short and J 6 bases short, with 5 bases between. CDR3 sequence: CASSLERDTQYF. CDR3 coding DNA: TGTGCCAGCAGCTTAGAGAGGGATACGCAGTATTTT.

This rearrangement joins TRBV4-1 to TRBJ2-1; D may be TRBD2 (5 bases). With 1 base removed from V and 6 bases from J, the gap between germline ends came to 10 bases. The germline gives CDR1 MGHRA, CDR2 YSYEKL. The CDR3 totals 14 residues. CDR3 nucleotide sequence: TGCGCCAGCAGCCAAGTCCCTCGGGGCAATGAGCAGTTCTTC. Translated, it gives CASSQVPRGNEQFF.

The chain combines TRBV30 with TRBJ1-2; the D is unclear. The CDR3 totals 12 residues. Germline assignment: CDR1 GTSNPN and CDR2 SVGIG (reference sequence). Trimming cost V 2 bases and J 10 bases, with 14 bases left between them. The CDR3 DNA follows: TGTGCCTGGAGTTTACGAAGTTCCCTCTACACCTTC. This translates into CAWSLRSSLYTF.

The chain recombines TRBV5-1 with TRBJ2-5; no firm D call. CDR3 size: 13 residues. The ends were cut back, 0 bases at V and 5 bases at J, with 8 bases in the middle. CDR1 and CDR2 from the germline V gene are SGHRS and YFSETQ. CDR3 region: CASSLGAAETQYF. The CDR3 region has the DNA TGCGCCAGCAGCTTGGGGGCAGCCGAGACCCAGTACTTC.

The rearrangement joins TRBV11-2 to TRBJ2-4, with D unclear. The V end lost 0 bases, the J end lost 1 base, and 4 bases lay between the germline ends. Germline loops: CDR1 SGHAT, CDR2 FQNNGV. The CDR3 has 14 amino acids. DNA for the CDR3: TGTGCCAGCAGCTTAGACGGGGCCAAAAACATTCAGTACTTC. This encodes CASSLDGAKNIQYF.

This chain uses TRBV7-9 with TRBJ1-6; tentatively, D is TRBD1 (6 bases). CDR3 size: 14 residues. The germline V gene has CDR1 SEHNR and CDR2 FQNEAQ (reference sequence). V was trimmed by 3 bases and J by 9 bases, leaving 12 bases between them. CDR3 amino acids: CASSFSGEASPLHF. In nucleotides, the CDR3 is TGTGCCAGCAGCTTCTCAGGGGAGGCTTCACCCCTCCACTTT.

This chain uses TRBV2 with TRBJ2-7; no clear D gene. The germline gives CDR1 SNHLY, CDR2 FYNNEI. The V end lost 7 bases, the J end lost 1 base, and 11 bases lay between the germline ends. This CDR3 contains 13 residues. CDR3 bases: TGTGCCAGCAAGCCTGAAGTTTCCTACGAGCAGTACTTC. This translates into CASKPEVSYEQYF.

The chain recombines TRBV9 with TRBJ2-2; 13 bases are shared with TRBD2. V dropped 3 bases and J dropped 2; count of bases not matched to a gene: 7. The CDR3 is 18 residues long. Germline lookup yields CDR1 SGDLS and CDR2 YYNGEE. CDR3 residues: CASSARTSGGLNTGELFF. CDR3 DNA sequence: TGTGCCAGCAGCGCCCGGACTAGCGGGGGACTAAACACCGGGGAGCTGTTTTTT.

The chain combines TRBV10-2 with TRBJ2-1, with TRBD2 matching over 9 bases. The CDR3 extends over 14 amino acids. Germline CDR1 and CDR2: WSHSY and SAAADI. V was clipped by 4 bases and J by 4 bases; unmatched bases: 2. Here the CDR3 reads CASSGAGGYNEQFF. DNA for the CDR3: TGCGCCAGCAGTGGGGCGGGGGGGTACAATGAGCAGTTCTTC.

The rearrangement uses TRBV2 and TRBJ1-5, with 7 bases lining up with TRBD1. V gave up 4 bases and J gave up 5 bases; unmatched junction bases: 11. Germline CDR1 SNHLY, CDR2 FYNNEI. This CDR3 region has 16 residues. The CDR3 region is CASSVEAGQSHQPQHF. The CDR3 bases are TGTGCCAGCAGTGTAGAGGCGGGACAGAGCCATCAGCCCCAGCATTTT. Full variable domain (remainder filled in from reference TRBV2 and TRBJ1-5): EPEVTQTPSHQVTQMGQEVILRCVPISNHLYFYWYRQILGQKVEFLVSFYNNEISEKSEIFDDQFSVERPDGSNFTLKIRSTKLEDSAMYFCASSVEAGQSHQPQHFGDGTRLSIL.

The V call is TRBV5-1, the J call TRBJ1-6; TRBD1 matches at 9 bases. Looked up from germline, CDR1 is SGHRS and CDR2 is YFSETQ. This CDR3 spans 15 amino acids. With V trimmed by 2 bases and J by 8 bases, 5 bases remained unmatched. The chain's CDR3 is CASSLGTGMDSPLHF. The CDR3 bases are TGCGCCAGCAGCTTAGGGACAGGGATGGATTCACCCCTCCACTTT.

This rearrangement joins TRBV10-2 to TRBJ1-1; D perhaps matches TRBD1 (5 bases). The germline CDR1 and CDR2 sequences are WSHSY and SAAADI. The V gene lost 7 bases and the J gene lost 4 bases, with 16 bases spanning the gap. The CDR3 is made up of 14 amino acids. DNA for the CDR3: TGCGCCAGCACCCCTTCGGGGGTGGGCACTGAAGCTTTCTTT. Translating gives CASTPSGVGTEAFF.